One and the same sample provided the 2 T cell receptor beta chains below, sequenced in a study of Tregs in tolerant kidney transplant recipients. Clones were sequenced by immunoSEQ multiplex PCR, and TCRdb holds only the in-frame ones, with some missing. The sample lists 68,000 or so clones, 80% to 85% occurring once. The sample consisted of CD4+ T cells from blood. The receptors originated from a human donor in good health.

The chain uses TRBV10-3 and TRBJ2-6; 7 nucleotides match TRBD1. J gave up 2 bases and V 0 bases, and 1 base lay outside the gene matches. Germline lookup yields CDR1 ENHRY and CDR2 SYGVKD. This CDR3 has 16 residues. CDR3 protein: CAISESTGTGANVLTF. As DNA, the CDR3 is TGTGCCATCAGTGAGTCGACAGGGACTGGGGCCAACGTCCTGACTTTC.

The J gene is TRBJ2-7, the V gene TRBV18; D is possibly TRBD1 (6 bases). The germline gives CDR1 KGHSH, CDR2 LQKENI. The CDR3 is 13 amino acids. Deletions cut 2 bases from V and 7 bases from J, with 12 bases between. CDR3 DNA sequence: TGTGCCAGCTCACCAGGACAGCTGCTGGAGCAGTACTTC. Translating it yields CASSPGQLLEQYF.